This T cell receptor (beta chain) was captured by sequencing in a study of control samples from healthy donors and cancer patients. Measured with immunoSEQ multiplex PCR; TCRdb has only the in-frame clones, and not every one. This table has about 190,000 clones, approximately 92% appearing once. Specimen: blood. The receptor comes from a man in his late teens or twenties in good health.

CDR3 nucleotides: TGTGCCAGCAGCCTCCTACTGGGCGGGGAGCTGTTTTTT. This sequence encodes CASSLLLGGELFF. V and J are TRBV6-5 and TRBJ2-2; no reliable D call. The CDR3 spans 13 residues. The ends were cut back, 6 bases at V and 7 bases at J, with 12 bases in the middle. Germline assignment: CDR1 MNHEY and CDR2 SVGAGI.